The 30 T cell receptor beta chains below all came from one sample that was sequenced in a study of T-cell memory formation after mild COVID-19. TCRdb re-derived calls from the 5' RACE reads in MiXCR, one entry per CDR3 protein. The profile shows about 210,000 distinct CDR3 sequences, approximately 10% of them singletons. The sample consisted of PBMCs or a T cell subset sorted from them (not recorded which). These receptors were taken from a man aged 18 to 30 who had mild COVID-19 (a few samples of this study predate the infection). Cell type and time point are not known.

The genes are TRBV18 and TRBJ2-3, with 13 positions matching TRBD2. CDR1 is KGHSH, CDR2 LQKENI, per germline. V shed 8 bases, J shed 3 bases, and the junction held 2 bases outside the gene matches. The CDR3 loop spans 14 amino acids. The CDR3 DNA reads as TGTGCCAGCACGGGACTAGCGGGGACAGATACGCAGTATTTT. Protein sequence: CASTGLAGTDTQYF.

The table lists this clonotype with a few counts. The J gene is TRBJ2-1, the V gene TRBV25-1; TRBD1 aligns across 10 bases. The CDR3 is 15 residues long. CDR1 is MGHDK and CDR2 is SYGVNS in the germline V gene. With 3 bases clipped from V and 6 bases from J, the junction kept 5 bases outside the gene matches. The DNA for the CDR3 is TGTGCCAGCAGTGATCTAGGACAGGGGGTCAATGAGCAGTTCTTC. Its protein product is CASSDLGQGVNEQFF.

This clonotype occurred a few times. The chain joins TRBV20-1 to TRBJ2-3; TRBD1 matches 9 bases. The CDR3 loop spans 15 amino acids. The J segment lost 4 bases and the V segment lost 5 bases, leaving 10 bases of the junction unmatched. Germline V gene data show CDR1 as DFQATT and CDR2 as SNEGSKA (reference sequence). This chain's CDR3 is CSASRTGVLADTQYF. CDR3 nucleotides: TGCAGTGCTTCCCGGACAGGGGTCCTCGCAGATACGCAGTATTTT.

The chain has TRBV5-6 and TRBJ2-7; no clear D. Trimming stripped 1 base from V and 7 bases from J, with 12 bases between. Per germline, CDR1 SGHDT and CDR2 YYEEEE. The CDR3 sequence is 13 residues long. DNA of the CDR3: TGTGCCAGCAGCTTGACACACGGTGGGGAGCAGTACGTC. Amino acids: CASSLTHGGEQYV.

This clonotype came up a few times. The gene calls are TRBV11-1 and TRBJ2-3; D unresolved. In germline, CDR1 is SGHAT, CDR2 FQDESV (reference sequence). The ends were cut back, 0 bases at V and 4 bases at J, with 5 bases in the middle. The CDR3 totals 13 residues. CDR3 in amino acids: CASSLASADTQYF. The DNA of the CDR3 is TGTGCCAGCAGCTTAGCGTCCGCAGATACGCAGTATTTT.

The J gene is TRBJ2-1, the V gene TRBV6-2 or TRBV6-3; D is undetermined. V lost 4 bases to trimming and J lost 8 bases, with 6 bases between them. Germline assignment: CDR1 MNHEY and CDR2 SVGEGT. The CDR3 has 11 amino acids. CDR3 sequence: CASSSFYEQFF. CDR3 coding DNA: TGTGCCAGCAGTTCGTTTTATGAGCAGTTCTTC.

This clonotype was seen many times. The rearrangement uses TRBV12-3 or TRBV12-4 and TRBJ2-1, with D perhaps matching TRBD1 or TRBD2 (7 bases each). The V and J ends lost 2 bases and 7 bases respectively, with 15 bases between them. This CDR3 is built from 15 residues. The CDR3 here is CASSLRRGGRNEQFF. The DNA of the CDR3 is TGTGCCAGCAGTTTACGCAGGGGGGGCCGTAATGAGCAGTTCTTC.

This clonotype has more than one count but fewer than ten. This chain uses TRBV5-4 with TRBJ2-5; 8 bases agree with TRBD1. CDR3 length equals 14 residues. V lost 1 base to trimming and J lost 2 bases; unmatched junction nucleotides: 1. CDR1 is SGHNT and CDR2 is YYREEE in the germline V gene (reference sequence). CDR3 residues: CASSLRTGQETQYF. CDR3 coding DNA: TGTGCCAGCAGCTTGCGGACAGGGCAAGAGACCCAGTACTTC.

The CDR3 DNA is TGTGCCAGCTCACCTGCTAGCGGGATACAAGAGACCCAGTACTTC. This translates into CASSPASGIQETQYF. The J gene is TRBJ2-5, the V gene TRBV18; 9 bases agree with TRBD2. The CDR3 totals 15 residues. V trimming: 3 bases; J trimming: 2 bases; junction bases outside the gene matches: 4. Germline V CDR1 and CDR2: KGHSH, LQKENI.

The chain combines TRBV7-2 with TRBJ2-3, with a weak D call TRBD2 (6 bases). The CDR3 runs 14 residues. CDR1 is SGHTA and CDR2 is FQGNSA in the germline V gene. V lost 6 bases to trimming and J lost 1 base, with 11 bases between them. DNA for the CDR3: TGTGCCAGCAGTCGGAGGGAGGGCACAGATACGCAGTATTTT. Encoded protein: CASSRREGTDTQYF.

This clonotype has ten or more counts. V and J are TRBV7-6 and TRBJ1-4, with D unresolved. CDR3 size: 18 residues. Germline V gene lookup returns CDR1 SGHVS and CDR2 FNYEAQ. V dropped 3 bases and J dropped 1 base, with 18 bases sitting between them. The CDR3 spells CASSFRTLGLGTNEKLFF. CDR3 bases: TGTGCCAGCAGCTTTCGGACGTTGGGTTTGGGAACTAATGAAAAACTGTTTTTT.

In this sample, this clonotype turned up a few times. The genes are TRBV5-1 and TRBJ1-4; TRBD1 matches 10 bases. There are 15 residues in the CDR3. V was clipped by 0 bases and J by 8 bases; unmatched bases: 4. Germline V gene data show CDR1 as SGHRS and CDR2 as YFSETQ. The CDR3 coding sequence is TGCGCCAGCAGCTTGGGCGGGACAGGGGAAGAAAAACTGTTTTTT. This sequence encodes CASSLGGTGEEKLFF.

This clonotype was seen only a few times. This chain joins TRBV10-3 and TRBJ1-1; D is unresolved. Per germline, CDR1 ENHRY and CDR2 SYGVKD. There are 13 residues in the CDR3. V dropped 6 bases and J dropped 1 base, with 9 bases sitting between them. Here the CDR3 reads CAISRTENTEAFF. In DNA, the CDR3 is TGTGCCATCAGCCGGACCGAGAACACTGAAGCTTTCTTT.

Only a few counts were recorded for this clonotype. The rearrangement links TRBV5-1 to TRBJ2-2, with a possible D match to TRBD2 (6 bases). CDR3 size: 13 residues. Deletions cut 4 bases from V and 7 bases from J, with 11 bases between. Germline CDR1 is SGHRS and CDR2 is YFSETQ. CDR3 bases: TGCGCCAGCAGCCCGATGGAGGGCGGGGAGCTGTTTTTT. Its protein is CASSPMEGGELFF.

This clonotype was recorded many times. The J gene is TRBJ2-3, the V gene TRBV10-3, with D perhaps assigned TRBD1 or TRBD2 (6 bases each). Germline lookup yields CDR1 ENHRY and CDR2 SYGVKD. V lost 4 bases and J lost 1, with 18 bases in between. This CDR3 region has 17 residues. The CDR3 region has the DNA TGTGCCATCAGTGGCACAGGGACGGGAGTGGGCACAGATACGCAGTATTTT. The encoded protein is CAISGTGTGVGTDTQYF.

This clonotype appeared a few times. V and J are TRBV18 and TRBJ1-2; the D gene is possibly TRBD1 (5 bases). Trimming shortened V by 6 bases and J by 4 bases, and 21 bases separated the two germline ends. The CDR3 runs to 16 residues. Germline V lookup: CDR1 KGHSH, CDR2 LQKENI. The CDR3 protein is CASSQSGAGSGYGYTF. The CDR3, as DNA: TGTGCCAGCTCCCAAAGCGGTGCAGGGTCGGGCTATGGCTACACCTTC.

This clonotype was observed at least ten times. The V call is TRBV12-3 or TRBV12-4, the J call TRBJ2-7; possible D gene TRBD1, 6 bases. The CDR3 is 16 amino acids. V lost 7 bases and J lost 4, with 23 bases in between. CDR3 sequence: CASISPVQGSKYEQYF. The CDR3 DNA follows: TGTGCCAGCATCTCTCCAGTCCAGGGGTCAAAATACGAGCAGTACTTC.

This clonotype was seen a handful of times. The chain is built from TRBV11-2 and TRBJ2-3; D ambiguous. Germline V lookup: CDR1 SGHAT, CDR2 FQNNGV. V was trimmed by 5 bases and J by 2 bases, leaving 14 bases between them. The CDR3 has 15 amino acids. The CDR3 is CASSLLKALTDTQYF. The DNA of the CDR3 is TGTGCCAGCAGCCTGCTCAAAGCCCTCACAGATACGCAGTATTTT.

This clonotype was seen repeatedly, ten times or more. CDR3 protein: CASSQEIRGAYEQYV. CDR3 DNA sequence: TGTGCCAGCAGCCAAGAGATTCGGGGTGCCTACGAGCAGTACGTC. This rearrangement joins TRBV14 to TRBJ2-7; perhaps TRBD2 as D (5 bases). Germline V gene lookup returns CDR1 SGHDN and CDR2 FVKESK. Trimming removed 0 bases from V and 2 bases from J, with 11 bases in between. The CDR3 sequence is 15 residues long.

The chain combines TRBV7-2 with TRBJ2-3; 12 bases fit TRBD2. The CDR3 totals 17 residues. CDR1 and CDR2 from the germline V gene are SGHTA and FQGNSA. J was trimmed by 4 bases and V by 5 bases; bases with no gene match: 10. This chain's CDR3 is CASSKGPSGGASDTQYF. In DNA, the CDR3 is TGTGCCAGCAGCAAAGGCCCTAGCGGGGGGGCTTCAGATACGCAGTATTTT.

The sample holds many counts of this clonotype. This sequence joins TRBV5-1 and TRBJ2-3, with TRBD2 matching 7 bases. CDR1 is SGHRS, CDR2 YFSETQ, per germline. J lost 0 bases, V lost 2 bases, and 9 bases had no gene match. The length of the CDR3 is 17 residues. The DNA of the CDR3 is TGCGCCAGCAGCTTTAGGCCGAGAGCGGGGAGCACAGATACGCAGTATTTT. Its translation is CASSFRPRAGSTDTQYF.

This clonotype has a handful of counts. V and J are TRBV27 and TRBJ1-3; D possibly corresponds to TRBD1 (5 bases). Germline CDR1 MNHEY, CDR2 SMNVEV (reference sequence). The CDR3 length is 16 residues. The germline V and J ends were trimmed by 9 bases and 0 bases, with 18 bases remaining between them. In DNA form, the CDR3 reads TGTGCCAGTAAAAGGGACTTTTTTAGCTCTGGAAACACCATATATTTT. Translating it yields CASKRDFFSSGNTIYF.

This clonotype has only a few counts. The chain links TRBV7-2 to TRBJ1-4; D gene unclear. Germline CDR1 reads SGHTA; CDR2 reads FQGNSA. The V end lost 5 bases, the J end lost 3 bases, and 7 bases lay between the germline ends. The CDR3 length is 13 residues. CDR3 DNA sequence: TGTGCCAGCAGCGACGGGCCTAATGAAAAACTGTTTTTT. Residues: CASSDGPNEKLFF.

This clonotype was counted only a few times. The V and J genes are TRBV18 and TRBJ1-1; D not certain. Deletions cut 4 bases from V and 1 base from J, with 16 bases between. CDR1 is KGHSH and CDR2 is LQKENI in the germline V gene. The CDR3 length is 16 residues. The CDR3 nucleotides are TGTGCCAGCTCACGGGAGTGGACTGGATCGAACACTGAAGCTTTCTTT. Translation gives CASSREWTGSNTEAFF.

In this sample, this clonotype turned up once. This chain links TRBV5-1 with TRBJ2-5, with TRBD2 matching 7 bases. This CDR3 is 14 amino acids long. Germline CDR1 is SGHRS and CDR2 is YFSETQ. V was pared by 0 bases and J by 5 bases, with 4 bases of the junction left unmatched. The CDR3 region has the DNA TGCGCCAGCAGCTTGGTAACTAGCGATGAGACCCAGTACTTC. Translation gives CASSLVTSDETQYF.

The chain has TRBV4-2 and TRBJ2-3; the D gene is possibly TRBD1 (6 bases). CDR1 is LGHNA, CDR2 YNFKEQ, per germline. The length of the CDR3 is 16 residues. Trimming left V 3 bases short and J 4 bases short, with 17 bases between. CDR3 region: CASSQQSGTTADTQYF. CDR3 bases: TGTGCCAGCAGCCAGCAATCCGGGACAACGGCAGATACGCAGTATTTT.

The rearrangement joins TRBV23-1 to TRBJ2-7; 9 nucleotides agree with TRBD1. TRBV23-1 is labeled an ORF, and its function is uncertain. The CDR3 sequence is 15 residues long. With 0 bases clipped from V and 3 bases from J, the junction kept 3 bases outside the gene matches. The CDR3 loop is CASSQSTGGLYEQYV. CDR3 nucleotide sequence: TGCGCCAGCAGTCAATCAACAGGGGGCCTCTACGAGCAGTACGTC.

This clonotype was detected a few times. The genes are TRBV6-5 and TRBJ2-5, with TRBD2 as a possible D gene (6 bases). The V gene lost 6 bases and the J gene lost 5 bases, with 16 bases spanning the gap. This CDR3 has 14 amino acids. From germline, CDR1 is MNHEY and CDR2 SVGAGI. This chain's CDR3 is CASRRPGLLETQYF. CDR3 coding DNA: TGTGCCAGCAGGCGCCCGGGACTTCTGGAGACCCAGTACTTC.

This clonotype was recorded many times. The J gene is TRBJ2-5, the V gene TRBV6-5; no clear D. Germline values: CDR1 MNHEY, CDR2 SVGAGI. This CDR3 has 15 residues. Trimming left V 2 bases short and J 1 base short, with 11 bases between. This CDR3 is CASSYDRFRQETQYF. The CDR3 nucleotides read TGTGCCAGCAGTTACGATCGCTTTCGCCAAGAGACCCAGTACTTC.

This sequence joins TRBV7-3 and TRBJ1-6; 8 bases match TRBD1. Losses at the gene ends were 4 bases for V and 9 bases for J; bases not matched to a gene: 5. This CDR3 comprises 14 residues. The V gene's germline CDR1 is SGHTA and CDR2 FQGTGA. The CDR3 DNA reads TGTGCCAGCAGCTGGACAGGGCTTGGTTCACCCCTCCACTTT. Protein sequence: CASSWTGLGSPLHF.